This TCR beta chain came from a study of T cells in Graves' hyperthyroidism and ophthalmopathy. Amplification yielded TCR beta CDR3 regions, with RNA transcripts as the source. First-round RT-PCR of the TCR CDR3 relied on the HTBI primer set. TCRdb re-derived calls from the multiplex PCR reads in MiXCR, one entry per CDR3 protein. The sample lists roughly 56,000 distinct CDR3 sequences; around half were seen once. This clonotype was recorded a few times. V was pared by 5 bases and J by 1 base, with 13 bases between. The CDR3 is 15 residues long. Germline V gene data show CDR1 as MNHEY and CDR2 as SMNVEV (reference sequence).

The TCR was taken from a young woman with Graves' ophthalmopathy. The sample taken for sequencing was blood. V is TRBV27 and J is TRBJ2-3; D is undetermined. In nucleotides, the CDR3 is TGTGCCAGCAGTAAAACGGTGAGCGGCACAGATACGCAGTATTTT. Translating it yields CASSKTVSGTDTQYF.